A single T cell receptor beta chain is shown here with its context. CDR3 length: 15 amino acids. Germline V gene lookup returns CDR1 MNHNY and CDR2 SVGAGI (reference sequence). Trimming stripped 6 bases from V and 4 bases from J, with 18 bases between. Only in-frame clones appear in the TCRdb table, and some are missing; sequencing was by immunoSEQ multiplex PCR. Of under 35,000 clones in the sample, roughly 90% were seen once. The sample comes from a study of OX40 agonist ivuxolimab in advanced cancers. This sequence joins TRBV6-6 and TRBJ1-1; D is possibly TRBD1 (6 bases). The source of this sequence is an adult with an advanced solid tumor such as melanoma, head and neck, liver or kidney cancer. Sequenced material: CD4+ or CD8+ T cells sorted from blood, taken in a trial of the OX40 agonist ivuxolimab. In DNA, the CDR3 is TGTGCCAGCAGCCCCCAGGGGTTTCTATCCACTGAAGCTTTCTTT. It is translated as CASSPQGFLSTEAFF.